The 28 T cell receptor beta chains in this list originate from one sample, sequenced in a study of preoperative IRX-2 immunotherapy in early breast cancer. The repertoire was sequenced with immunoSEQ multiplex PCR; TCRdb's copy has only in-frame clones and lacks some. This table has more than 50,000 clones, approximately 94% appearing once. Specified treatment: preoperative locoregional IRX-2 cytokine immunotherapy. Sampling was conducted from a patient treated with IRX-2 immunotherapy. These TCRs come from a human donor with breast cancer.

The chain carries TRBV6-1 and TRBJ1-4; a weak D match, TRBD1 (6 bases). CDR1 is MNHNS and CDR2 is SASEGT in the germline V gene. CDR3 size: 14 residues. V was trimmed by 5 bases and J by 8 bases, leaving 15 bases between them. The CDR3 coding sequence is TGTGCCAGCAGTTATAGGGGGGGTGAGGAAAAACTGTTTTTT. Translated, it gives CASSYRGGEEKLFF.

The rearrangement links TRBV11-1 to TRBJ2-7, with D perhaps matching TRBD2 (6 bases). Trimming removed 3 bases from V and 0 bases from J, with 6 bases in between. This CDR3 has 13 amino acids. The germline CDR1 and CDR2 sequences are SGHAT and FQDESV (reference sequence). The CDR3 protein is CASSFGSSYEQYF. DNA of the CDR3: TGTGCCAGCAGCTTCGGGAGCTCCTACGAGCAGTACTTC.

V usage is TRBV25-1 and J usage is TRBJ1-1; D is uncertain. The CDR3 runs to 13 residues. CDR1 and CDR2 (germline): MGHDK, SYGVNS. Trimming took 2 bases from V and 1 from J, leaving 5 bases between them. CDR3 DNA sequence: TGTGCCAGCAGTGAACGGGGGAACACTGAAGCTTTCTTT. This translates into CASSERGNTEAFF.

A remark on this clone: The same CDR3 is also encoded by other DNA sequences in this sample. J is TRBJ2-3 and V is TRBV9, with a weak D call TRBD2 (5 bases). V was shortened by 0 bases and J by 2 bases, with 7 bases between the two germline ends. Germline V gene data show CDR1 as SGDLS and CDR2 as YYNGEE. This CDR3 is built from 14 residues. The CDR3 sequence: CASSVEGLTDTQYF. In DNA, the CDR3 is TGTGCCAGCAGCGTAGAAGGACTCACAGATACGCAGTATTTT.

J is TRBJ1-3 and V is TRBV4-1; tentatively, D is TRBD1 (5 bases). Germline V gives CDR1 MGHRA, CDR2 YSYEKL. The V gene lost 2 bases and the J gene lost 0 bases, with 11 bases spanning the gap. The CDR3 extends over 16 amino acids. The DNA for the CDR3 is TGCGCCAGCAGCCAACTCAGGGAAATCTCTGGAAACACCATATATTTT. This encodes CASSQLREISGNTIYF.

This chain connects TRBV29-1 to TRBJ2-1; the D gene could be TRBD1 or TRBD2 (7 bases each). V was trimmed by 4 bases and J by 2 bases, leaving 12 bases between them. CDR1 SQVTM and CDR2 ANQGSEA come from the germline V gene. The CDR3 loop spans 14 amino acids. CDR3 DNA sequence: TGCAGCGTTGTCAGGGGGGGCCCCTACAATGAGCAGTTCTTC. It encodes CSVVRGGPYNEQFF.

The rearrangement joins TRBV6-6 to TRBJ2-7; a possible D gene is TRBD1 (6 bases). Germline assignment: CDR1 MNHNY and CDR2 SVGAGI (reference sequence). Trimming stripped 5 bases from V and 6 bases from J, with 11 bases between. This CDR3 is 12 amino acids long. CDR3 nucleotide sequence: TGTGCCAGCAGTGCCAGGGGTGGCGAGCAGTACTTC. Translation: CASSARGGEQYF.

This clone was detected only once. V usage is TRBV30 and J usage is TRBJ1-2; D unresolved. Deletions cut 1 base from V and 3 bases from J, with 12 bases between. The CDR3 loop spans 14 amino acids. Germline V gene sequence: CDR1 GTSNPN, CDR2 SVGIG (reference sequence). The CDR3: CAWSADVKYYGYTF. CDR3 DNA: TGTGCCTGGAGTGCAGATGTTAAATACTATGGCTACACCTTC.

The gene calls are TRBV10-3 and TRBJ2-2; the match to TRBD2 covers 7 bases. The V segment lost 2 bases and the J segment 6 bases; nucleotides outside the gene matches: 6. From germline, CDR1 is ENHRY and CDR2 SYGVKD. The CDR3 runs 15 residues. CDR3 protein: CAISEQTSPPGELFF. CDR3 nucleotide sequence: TGTGCCATCAGTGAGCAGACTAGCCCCCCCGGGGAGCTGTTTTTT.

J is TRBJ2-2 and V is TRBV7-2; the D is unclear. Trimming stripped 1 base from V and 2 bases from J, with 11 bases between. Germline CDR1 reads SGHTA; CDR2 reads FQGNSA. The CDR3 is 16 amino acids. The CDR3 nucleotides read TGTGCCAGCAGCTTAGTTGGCAGCCCAAACACCGGGGAGCTGTTTTTT. Its translation: CASSLVGSPNTGELFF.

The rearrangement links TRBV5-4 to TRBJ2-5; D assignment may be TRBD1 or TRBD2 (6 bases each). The DNA end is a closer match to TRBJ2-7, so the J assignment may be wrong. Germline V gene data show CDR1 as SGHNT and CDR2 as YYREEE (reference sequence). There are 15 residues in the CDR3. The CDR3 coding sequence is TGTGCCAGCAGAGACTACAGGGAAGGAGGGGACGAGCAGTACTTC. This gives the protein CASRDYREGGDEQYF.

The V gene is TRBV30, the J gene TRBJ2-2, with unresolved D. The V gene lost 2 bases and the J gene lost 6 bases, with 16 bases spanning the gap. Germline lookup yields CDR1 GTSNPN and CDR2 SVGIG (reference sequence). This CDR3 spans 15 amino acids. CDR3 sequence reads: CAWSMLAWGPGELFF. CDR3 nucleotides: TGTGCCTGGAGTATGCTGGCCTGGGGTCCCGGGGAGCTGTTTTTT.

This clone appeared once. CDR3 sequence (DNA): TGTGCCAGCAGCTTAGTTGCAGGCTATAGCAATCAGCCCCAGCATTTT. As protein: CASSLVAGYSNQPQHF. J is TRBJ1-5 and V is TRBV7-2; no clear D. Trimming pared 1 base from V and 0 bases from J, leaving 10 bases between. The germline V gene encodes CDR1 SGHTA and CDR2 FQGNSA. The CDR3 totals 16 residues.

The chain combines TRBV28 with TRBJ2-4, with D possibly matching TRBD2 (5 bases). Germline loops: CDR1 MDHEN, CDR2 SYDVKM. Trimming took 8 bases from V and 3 from J, leaving 23 bases between them. CDR3 size: 17 residues. The CDR3: CASLPMFRVGVKNIQYF. The CDR3 coding sequence is TGTGCCAGCCTTCCGATGTTTAGGGTCGGGGTCAAAAACATTCAGTACTTC.

J is TRBJ2-7 and V is TRBV7-6; possibly TRBD2 for D (5 bases). From germline, CDR1 is SGHVS and CDR2 FNYEAQ. V was cut by 3 bases and J by 5 bases, with 8 bases left in between. The CDR3 consists of 12 residues. CDR3 in DNA: TGTGCCAGCAGCTTCGGGGAGAACGAGCAGTACTTC. Translated: CASSFGENEQYF. Complete variable domain (other parts from reference TRBV7-6 and TRBJ2-7): GAGVSQSPRYKVTKRGQDVALRCDPISGHVSLYWYRQALGQGPEFLTYFNYEAQQDKSGLPNDRFSAERPEGSISTLTIQRTEQRDSAMYRCASSFGENEQYFGPGTRLTVT.

The gene calls are TRBV27 and TRBJ2-7; no definite D call. Germline V gives CDR1 MNHEY, CDR2 SMNVEV (reference sequence). With 5 bases removed from V and 7 bases from J, the gap between germline ends came to 15 bases. The CDR3 is 13 residues long. CDR3 residues: CASSPPLSREQYF. CDR3 DNA sequence: TGTGCCAGCAGTCCCCCCTTATCTCGGGAGCAGTACTTC.

This clone was found once. The chain has TRBV5-1 and TRBJ1-6; 9 bases are shared with TRBD1. Per the germline V gene, CDR1 is SGHRS and CDR2 is YFSETQ. CDR3 size: 15 residues. J was trimmed by 9 bases and V by 0 bases; bases with no gene match: 4. The CDR3 DNA follows: TGCGCCAGCAGCTTGGGAGTGGGACAGGGTTCACCCCTCCACTTT. It encodes CASSLGVGQGSPLHF.

The chain combines TRBV15 with TRBJ2-2, with D possibly being TRBD1 (6 bases). The ends were cut back, 0 bases at V and 5 bases at J, with 7 bases in the middle. Germline CDR1 LNHNV, CDR2 YYDKDF (reference sequence). The CDR3 sequence is 14 residues long. CDR3 protein: CATSRDRGTGELFF. The CDR3 DNA reads TGTGCCACCAGCAGAGACAGGGGTACCGGGGAGCTGTTTTTT.

The sample holds a few counts of this clone. This sequence joins TRBV7-2 and TRBJ2-7, with TRBD1 matching over 11 bases. Germline V gene lookup returns CDR1 SGHTA and CDR2 FQGNSA. CDR3 size: 13 residues. V was pared by 4 bases and J by 7 bases, with 3 bases of the junction left unmatched. The CDR3 sequence is CASSYGTGGEQYF. The CDR3 DNA follows: TGTGCCAGCAGCTACGGGACAGGGGGAGAGCAGTACTTC.

The chain employs TRBV7-2 and TRBJ2-2, with D unresolved. Looked up from germline, CDR1 is SGHTA and CDR2 is FQGNSA. The CDR3 contains 15 residues. V lost 5 bases and J 5 bases, leaving 15 bases between the germline ends. The CDR3 sequence: CASSPDGPWTGELFF. CDR3 in DNA: TGTGCCAGCAGCCCCGACGGGCCTTGGACCGGGGAGCTGTTTTTT.

The chain has TRBV7-2 and TRBJ2-1; 9 positions match TRBD2. Trimming cost V 5 bases and J 5 bases; bases outside gene matches: 7. The CDR3 spans 15 residues. CDR1 is SGHTA, CDR2 FQGNSA, per germline. The CDR3 here is CASSPAGGRHNEQFF. CDR3 sequence (DNA): TGTGCCAGCAGCCCCGCGGGGGGGAGGCACAATGAGCAGTTCTTC.

V usage is TRBV5-4 and J usage is TRBJ2-2, with 10 bases fitting TRBD1. The CDR3 consists of 17 residues. Germline V CDR1 and CDR2: SGHNT, YYREEE (reference sequence). V shed 1 base and J 5 bases; nucleotides not matched to a gene: 8. The CDR3 loop reads CASSLRPGQGITGELFF. The DNA of the CDR3 is TGTGCCAGCAGCTTGCGTCCGGGACAGGGGATAACCGGGGAGCTGTTTTTT. Supplemented by reference TRBV5-4 and TRBJ2-2, the full variable domain reads ETGVTQSPTHLIKTRGQQVTLRCSSQSGHNTVSWYQQALGQGPQFIFQYYREEENGRGNFPPRFSGLQFPNYSSELNVNALELDDSALYLCASSLRPGQGITGELFFGEGSRLTVL.

The CDR3, as DNA: TGTGCCAGTAGTATTGGGACTAGCGGGGGGCACACCGGGGAGCTGTTTTTT. Its translation is CASSIGTSGGHTGELFF. The chain carries TRBV19 and TRBJ2-2, with 15 bases identical to TRBD2. CDR1 and CDR2 from the germline V gene are LNHDA and SQIVND (reference sequence). This CDR3 region has 17 residues. Unmatched junction bases numbered 2, after V lost 3 bases and J lost 3 bases.

This clone has only a few counts. The V and J genes are TRBV4-2 and TRBJ2-7; 9 bases fit TRBD2. The CDR3 has 17 residues. Germline CDR1 LGHNA, CDR2 YNFKEQ. V gave up 0 bases and J gave up 8 bases; unmatched junction bases: 14. The DNA for the CDR3 is TGTGCCAGCAGCCAAGATGGTAGCGGGGGAGCTCCTCGGCAGCAGTACTTC. Translation gives CASSQDGSGGAPRQQYF.

The rearrangement uses TRBV7-2 and TRBJ2-2; 9 bases agree with TRBD2. Germline CDR1 is SGHTA and CDR2 is FQGNSA. The CDR3 extends over 15 amino acids. V shed 7 bases, J shed 2 bases, and the junction held 5 bases outside the gene matches. The CDR3 DNA sequence: TGTGCCAGCACCGCGGGAGGGAGAAACACCGGGGAGCTGTTTTTT. Its protein is CASTAGGRNTGELFF.

CDR3 bases: TGTGCCAGCAGCTTGACAGGACCCCAAGAGACCCAGTACTTC. Its translation is CASSLTGPQETQYF. The chain carries TRBV28 and TRBJ2-5; a possible D gene is TRBD1 (6 bases). V was shortened by 6 bases and J by 1 base, with 12 bases between the two germline ends. The CDR3 has 14 residues. CDR1 and CDR2 from the germline V gene are MDHEN and SYDVKM. Full variable domain (remainder filled in from reference TRBV28 and TRBJ2-5): DVKVTQSSRYLVKRTGEKVFLECVQDMDHENMFWYRQDPGLGLRLIYFSYDVKMKEKGDIPEGYSVSREKKERFSLILESASTNQTSMYLCASSLTGPQETQYFGPGTRLLVL.

This clone was seen a handful of times. This chain uses TRBV15 with TRBJ2-2; TRBD1 agrees at 7 bases. CDR1 LNHNV and CDR2 YYDKDF come from the germline V gene (reference sequence). Unmatched junction bases numbered 1, after V lost 0 bases and J lost 0 bases. This CDR3 comprises 16 residues. The CDR3 bases are TGTGCCACCAGCAGAGATCAGGGGGCGAACACCGGGGAGCTGTTTTTT. Protein product: CATSRDQGANTGELFF.

The chain is built from TRBV5-6 and TRBJ2-1; TRBD1 or TRBD2 may be the D gene (5 bases each). Germline V lookup: CDR1 SGHDT, CDR2 YYEEEE. The CDR3 is made up of 15 amino acids. V was pared by 0 bases and J by 5 bases, with 12 bases between. The CDR3 reads CASSLGWGTNNEQFF. The CDR3 DNA sequence: TGTGCCAGCAGCTTGGGGTGGGGGACCAACAATGAGCAGTTCTTC.